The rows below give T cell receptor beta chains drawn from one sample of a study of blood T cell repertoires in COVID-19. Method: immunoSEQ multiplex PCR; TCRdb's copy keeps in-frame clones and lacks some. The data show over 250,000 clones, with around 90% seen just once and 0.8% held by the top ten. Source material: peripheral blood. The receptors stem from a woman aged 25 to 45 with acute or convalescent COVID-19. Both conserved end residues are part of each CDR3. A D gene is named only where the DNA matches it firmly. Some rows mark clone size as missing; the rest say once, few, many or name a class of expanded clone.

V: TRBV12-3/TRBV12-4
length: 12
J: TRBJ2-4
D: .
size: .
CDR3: CASSLALATQYF
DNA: TGTGCCAGCAGTTTAGCTCTAGCCACTCAGTACTTC

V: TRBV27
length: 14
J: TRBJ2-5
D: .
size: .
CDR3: CASSLLASVETQYF
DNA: TGTGCCAGCAGTTTACTTGCCAGTGTCGAGACCCAGTACTTC

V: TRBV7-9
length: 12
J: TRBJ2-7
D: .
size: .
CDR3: CASSEDWNQQYF
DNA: TGTGCCAGCAGCGAAGACTGGAACCAGCAGTACTTC

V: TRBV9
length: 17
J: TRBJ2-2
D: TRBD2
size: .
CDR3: CASSVRTSGANTGELFF
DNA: TGTGCCAGCAGCGTAAGGACTAGCGGGGCGAACACCGGGGAGCTGTTTTTT

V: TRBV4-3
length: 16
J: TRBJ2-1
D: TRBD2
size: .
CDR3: CASSTNVGGPGNEQFF
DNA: TGCGCCAGCAGCACGAATGTGGGAGGGCCTGGGAATGAGCAGTTCTTC

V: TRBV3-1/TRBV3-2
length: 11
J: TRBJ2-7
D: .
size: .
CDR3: CASSLQGQQYF
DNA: TGTGCCAGCAGCCTTCAGGGTCAGCAGTACTTC

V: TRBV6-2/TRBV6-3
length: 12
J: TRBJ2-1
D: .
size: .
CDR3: CASSGPFNEQFF
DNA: TGTGCCAGCAGTGGGCCCTTTAATGAGCAGTTCTTC

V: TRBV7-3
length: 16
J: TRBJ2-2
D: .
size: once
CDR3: CASSLLDSPDTGELFF
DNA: TGTGCCAGCAGCTTATTGGACAGCCCTGACACCGGGGAGCTGTTTTTT

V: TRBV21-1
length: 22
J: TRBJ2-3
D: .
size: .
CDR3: CASSKVKGGFKGEYVIGDTQYF
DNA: TGTGCCAGCAGCAAAGTGAAGGGGGGGTTTAAAGGGGAGTATGTGATTGGAGATACGCAGTATTTT

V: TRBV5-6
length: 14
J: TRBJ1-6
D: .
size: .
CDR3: CASSFPPAGSPLHF
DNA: TGTGCCAGCAGCTTTCCTCCCGCGGGTTCACCCCTCCACTTT

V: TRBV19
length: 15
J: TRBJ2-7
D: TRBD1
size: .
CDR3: CASSIGTGGRDEQYF
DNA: TGTGCCAGTAGTATCGGGACAGGGGGCCGAGACGAGCAGTACTTC

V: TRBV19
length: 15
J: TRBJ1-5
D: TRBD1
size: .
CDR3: CASNRQGSDNQPQHF
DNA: TGTGCCAGTAACCGACAGGGGAGCGACAATCAGCCCCAGCATTTT

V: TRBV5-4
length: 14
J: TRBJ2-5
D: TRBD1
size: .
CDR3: CASSPGTGWATQYF
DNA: TGTGCCAGCAGCCCCGGGACAGGGTGGGCGACCCAGTACTTC

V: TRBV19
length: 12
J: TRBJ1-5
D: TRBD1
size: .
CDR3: CATMTGNQPQHF
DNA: TGTGCCACAATGACAGGGAATCAGCCCCAGCATTTT

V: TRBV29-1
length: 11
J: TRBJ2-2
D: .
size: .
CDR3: CSVSGTGELFF
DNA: TGCAGCGTTTCCGGCACCGGGGAGCTGTTTTTT

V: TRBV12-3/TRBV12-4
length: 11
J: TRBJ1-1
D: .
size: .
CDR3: CASSLIGEAFF
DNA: TGTGCCAGCAGTTTAATCGGTGAAGCTTTCTTT

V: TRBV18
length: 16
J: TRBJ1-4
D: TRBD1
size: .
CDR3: CASSADRGRTNEKLFF
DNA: TGTGCCAGCTCAGCCGACAGGGGGAGGACTAATGAAAAACTGTTTTTT

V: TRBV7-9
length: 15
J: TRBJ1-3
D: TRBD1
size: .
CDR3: CASSFGTGGGNTIYF
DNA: TGTGCCAGCAGCTTCGGGACAGGGGGCGGAAACACCATATATTTT

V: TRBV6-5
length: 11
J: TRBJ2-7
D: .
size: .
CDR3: CATNGAYEQYF
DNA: TGTGCCACCAACGGTGCCTACGAGCAGTACTTC

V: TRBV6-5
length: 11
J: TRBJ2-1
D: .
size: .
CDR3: CASSQGGMEFF
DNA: TGTGCCAGCAGTCAGGGGGGCATGGAGTTCTTC

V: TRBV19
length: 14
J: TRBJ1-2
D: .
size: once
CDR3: CASSPPGGLYGYTF
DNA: TGTGCCAGTAGTCCCCCGGGGGGTCTATATGGCTACACCTTC

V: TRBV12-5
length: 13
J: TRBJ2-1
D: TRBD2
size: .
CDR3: CASGLAGYYEQFF
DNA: TGTGCTAGTGGACTAGCGGGATACTATGAGCAGTTCTTC

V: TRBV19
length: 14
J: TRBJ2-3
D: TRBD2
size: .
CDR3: CASSRGRAPDTQYF
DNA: TGTGCCAGTAGTCGCGGGAGGGCACCAGATACGCAGTATTTT

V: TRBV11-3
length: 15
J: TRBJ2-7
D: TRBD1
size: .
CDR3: CASSKGQGASYEQYF
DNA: TGTGCCAGCAGTAAAGGACAGGGAGCCTCCTACGAGCAGTACTTC

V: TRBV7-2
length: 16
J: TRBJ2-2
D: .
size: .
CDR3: CASSFVAGAFSGELFF
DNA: TGTGCCAGCAGCTTTGTCGCAGGGGCTTTTAGCGGGGAGCTGTTTTTT

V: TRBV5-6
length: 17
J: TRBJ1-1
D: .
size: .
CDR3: CASSFLQGRGDHTEAFF
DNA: TGTGCCAGCAGCTTTTTACAGGGTAGAGGGGATCACACTGAAGCTTTCTTT